This TCR beta chain was recovered during a study of shared clonotypes between healthy human individuals (dated by TCRdb to the early 2020s). With respect to the entire study: The cohort comprised two women and a few men aged 18 to 49 years. For each donor, three plates each were used for CD4 naive and CD4 memory, two plates were used for CD8 naive, and one plate was used for CD8 memory. To estimate repertoire size and how much clonotype sharing occurs between individuals, the study deeply sequenced the blood TCR repertoires of 4 to 6 healthy adults. Different laboratories and diverse techniques were used to prepare libraries and sequence TCR repertoires, to increase sequencing depth and limit assay-specific biases. Between about 0.85 and 9.5 billion PBMCs per donor were obtained by leukapheresis.

Using the deep immunoSEQ assay, TCR CDR3 regions were amplified from genomic DNA by multiplex PCR. Extracted genomic DNA from each cell subset was distributed evenly across all wells of several immunoSEQ 96-well plates, and each plate was treated as a replicate. For sorted subsets, 150 to 200 ng genomic DNA, equal to 25,000 to 35,000 T cell genomes, was loaded into each replicate PCR. Purified libraries were measured with a Qubit 3.0 fluorometer, size-checked on a Bioanalyzer 2100, and measured again with the KAPA Library Quantification kit. A separate single-read 150-cycle Illumina NextSeq 550 flow cell was used to sequence each immunoSEQ 96-well plate. As for how the authors treated the data: Because the immunoSEQ output held only junctional sequences and lacked quality scores, the filtering could not match the filtering applied to full-length reads. Sequences were annotated with PyIR, a Python wrapper for IgBLAST v1.9, and V/J genes and CDR3 were assigned using IMGT germline references. Reads were removed for weak V/J assignments (E-value above 1e-6), missing CDR3, stop codons, out-of-frame junctions, or ambiguous translated residues. A V3J clonotype was defined by an identical inferred V gene, J gene, and CDR3 amino acid sequence. To compute the percentage overlap between repertoires, the number of shared unique clonotypes was divided by the size of the smaller repertoire. Three approaches were used to assess repertoire richness: RTK rarefaction, the Chao1 estimator, and Recon v2.1 estimates of unobserved clonotypes. Generation probabilities for all TCRbeta clonotypes obtained by the gDNA method from a few donors were computed using OLGA. This is the immuneACCESS table as TCRdb keeps it, with only in-frame sequences that have V and J called. A part of the clones is gone; compared with another copy, unresolved V genes explain less than half, and the rest is unexplained. V and J calls and clone size come straight from that table; D and trimming were deduced from the DNA. This sample has millions of clones in its table, and about 92% of those were observed once. The ten largest clones add up to around 0.4% of the sample.

Of note for this clone: Its antigen remains unidentified. No base quality information exists; no much larger clone differs at one position.

The full study reports these points: Sampling was restricted to blood, and TCR repertoires in tissues likely differ from the TCR repertoires found in blood. Even with the large sequencing depth, rarefaction of the sorted-subset datasets indicated that sequencing was incomplete. Naive subsets generally had larger estimated clonotype richness than memory subsets did. Sharing across several donors was observed for about 5% of naive CD4, around 3.5% of naive CD8, over 2% of memory CD4, and roughly 0.4% of memory CD8 clonotypes. Compared with non-shared clonotypes, the clonotypes found in all four sorted-subset donors had higher generation probabilities. Because the study included a small number of donors, the genetic and exposure-history diversity represented was limited. Pairwise subsampling indicated that sequencing depth was expected to affect the degree of clonotype sharing among donors.

From cysteine to phenylalanine, the CDR3 is 17 amino acids long. Only the CDR3 portion is preserved as DNA: 51 bases, with reading frame beginning at the first base. As encoded in the germline V gene, CDR1 is ENHRY while CDR2 is SYGVKD. V is pruned by 3 bases and J by 1 base, leaving 7 bases of the junction without a gene match. The donors were healthy, HIV-negative adults who had no recently reported acute infections or vaccinations. All donors were Caucasian adults living in Nashville, Tennessee, USA. Magnetic negative selection was used to enrich CD4+ T cells, after which naive cells were positively selected on CD45RA and the negative fraction became the memory subset. Blood was collected by leukapheresis, and PBMCs were isolated by Ficoll-Histopaque density gradient centrifugation and then cryopreserved in liquid nitrogen vapor phase. Purity and quantity of every magnetically sorted T cell population were checked by analytical flow cytometry. From each sorted fraction, genomic DNA was isolated and quantified by UV absorbance on a Nanodrop 2000c.

This TCR was sampled from a man younger than 30 in good health. Some clones in this sample may be carry-over from other donors' samples. Here the chain combines TRBV10-3 and TRBJ1-3, with 9 junctional bases fitting TRBD1. The sample comprised naive CD4+ T cells from PBMCs. The cell subset or site label for this specimen denotes: CD45RA+ positively selected. The CDR3 region reads CAISDPGTGSSGNTIYF. The DNA reads as follows: TGTGCCATCAGTGATCCCGGGACAGGGTCTTCTGGAAACACCATATATTTT.